These T cell receptor beta chains were read from a single sample in a study of CD8+ T cells in alopecia areata. Here immunoSEQ multiplex PCR was the method, and the copy in TCRdb shows in-frame clones only, minus some. The sample lists about 290,000 clones; 58% were seen once. Specimen: CD4+ T cells sorted from blood, collected at week 24, from a patient treated with tofacitinib. These receptors were obtained from a human donor with alopecia areata. CDR3s include the opening cysteine and the closing phenylalanine or tryptophan. Fields, in order: D gene, clone size, V gene, J gene, CDR3 protein, CDR3 DNA. The D gene is left open where the match is weak. The listing skips clone size in some rows; elsewhere it reads once, few, many or a size class.

>.|.|TRBV7-9|TRBJ1-2
CASRRASSVYGYTF
TGTGCCAGCAGGCGAGCATCGAGCGTTTATGGCTACACCTTC
>.|few|TRBV2|TRBJ2-4
CASGAPGDIQYF
TGTGCCAGCGGGGCGCCGGGGGACATTCAGTACTTC
>.|.|TRBV29-1|TRBJ1-4
CSVVSAANEKLFF
TGCAGCGTTGTATCTGCCGCAAATGAAAAACTGTTTTTT
>TRBD1|.|TRBV5-1|TRBJ2-5
CASSFEGQGGSETQYF
TGCGCCAGCAGCTTTGAGGGACAGGGTGGATCAGAGACCCAGTACTTC
>.|.|TRBV29-1|TRBJ2-6
CSVAASRGANVLTF
TGCAGCGTGGCTGCCAGTCGCGGGGCCAACGTCCTGACTTTC
>.|.|TRBV18|TRBJ2-1
CASSPPGVQGGNEQFF
TGTGCCAGCTCACCACCCGGGGTCCAAGGTGGGAATGAGCAGTTCTTC
>.|.|TRBV6-5|TRBJ2-7
CASINGRYEQYF
TGTGCCAGCATCAACGGGCGCTACGAGCAGTACTTC
>.|few|TRBV30|TRBJ2-1
CAWKTKNYNEQFF
TGTGCCTGGAAGACAAAAAATTACAATGAGCAGTTCTTC
>TRBD1|.|TRBV5-6|TRBJ2-7
CASSLPGQRDEQYF
TGTGCCAGCAGCTTACCGGGACAGAGGGACGAGCAGTACTTC
>.|.|TRBV29-1|TRBJ1-6
CSVDTGSYNSPLHF
TGCAGCGTTGATACAGGCTCCTATAATTCACCCCTCCACTTT
>.|.|TRBV29-1|TRBJ2-5
CSEGRASEETQYF
TGCAGCGAAGGACGGGCATCGGAAGAGACCCAGTACTTC
>.|.|TRBV4-1|TRBJ1-1
CASSQVNTEAFF
TGCGCCAGCAGCCAAGTCAACACTGAAGCTTTCTTT
>.|few|TRBV4-1|TRBJ2-1
CASSQAFRRGPYNEQFF
TGCGCCAGCAGCCAAGCGTTCCGGAGGGGGCCTTACAATGAGCAGTTCTTC
>.|few|TRBV7-8|TRBJ1-6
CASRPGPGGSPLHF
TGTGCCAGCCGCCCGGGCCCCGGGGGTTCACCCCTCCACTTT
>.|.|TRBV5-1|TRBJ1-6
CASSLRSSTFRGNSPLHF
TGCGCCAGCAGCTTAAGATCTTCGACCTTCCGGGGAAATTCACCCCTCCACTTT
>.|.|TRBV10-3|TRBJ2-5
CATRAGHKETQYF
TGTGCCACCAGAGCGGGACATAAAGAGACCCAGTACTTC
>.|.|TRBV5-6|TRBJ2-7
CASSAKGRPYEQYF
TGTGCCAGCAGCGCCAAGGGCAGGCCCTACGAGCAGTACTTC
>.|few|TRBV20-1|TRBJ2-3
CSAPTDTQYF
TGCAGTGCGCCGACAGATACGCAGTATTTT
>TRBD1|.|TRBV7-2|TRBJ2-7
CASSLSRGYEQYF
TGTGCCAGCAGCTTATCCAGGGGGTACGAGCAGTACTTC
>TRBD1|few|TRBV5-1|TRBJ2-7
CASSRSTGGPTYEQYF
TGCGCCAGCAGCCGATCCACAGGGGGCCCCACCTACGAGCAGTACTTC
>TRBD1|.|TRBV4-1|TRBJ1-5
CASSQDLGQGPSNQPQHF
TGCGCCAGCAGCCAAGATTTAGGACAGGGACCTAGCAATCAGCCCCAGCATTTT
>TRBD2|few|TRBV9|TRBJ2-2
CASSVVPSGVNTGELFF
TGTGCCAGCAGCGTAGTTCCTAGCGGGGTGAACACCGGGGAGCTGTTTTTT
>.|.|TRBV15|TRBJ2-7
CATSRDFGGSYEQYF
TGTGCCACCAGCAGAGATTTTGGGGGCTCCTACGAGCAGTACTTC
>.|.|TRBV4-3|TRBJ1-2
CASSPERYTF
TGCGCCAGCAGCCCGGAGCGGTACACCTTC
>TRBD1|.|TRBV27|TRBJ1-2
CASSYSDRDGYTF
TGTGCCAGCAGTTACAGTGACAGGGATGGCTACACCTTC
>.|.|TRBV20-1|TRBJ2-2
CSAQRSGELFF
TGCAGTGCTCAGCGCTCCGGGGAGCTGTTTTTT
>TRBD1|.|TRBV28|TRBJ2-4
CASSPRGRGAKNIQYF
TGTGCCAGCAGCCCCAGGGGGCGCGGAGCCAAAAACATTCAGTACTTC
>.|.|TRBV29-1|TRBJ2-1
CSVVGEKAYNEQFF
TGCAGCGTTGTTGGCGAGAAAGCCTACAATGAGCAGTTCTTC
>TRBD1|.|TRBV29-1|TRBJ2-1
CSEDRGRMDEQFF
TGCAGCGAGGACAGGGGGAGGATGGATGAGCAGTTCTTC
>.|.|TRBV7-2|TRBJ2-5
CASSWGGGVRETQYF
TGTGCCAGCAGCTGGGGCGGAGGAGTACGAGAGACCCAGTACTTC
>TRBD1|.|TRBV2|TRBJ1-5
CASKVDRGGQPQHF
TGTGCCAGCAAGGTCGACAGGGGTGGTCAGCCCCAGCATTTT
>TRBD2|few|TRBV6-6|TRBJ2-7
CASSYGLAAEQYF
TGTGCCAGCAGTTACGGCCTAGCGGCCGAGCAGTACTTC
>.|.|TRBV29-1|TRBJ2-5
CSVQRGAETQYF
TGCAGCGTCCAGAGGGGGGCTGAGACCCAGTACTTC
>.|.|TRBV19|TRBJ2-2
CASRGVRTNTGELFF
TGTGCCAGTCGAGGTGTACGGACGAACACCGGGGAGCTGTTTTTT
>.|few|TRBV10-3|TRBJ2-7
CATRTREGYEQYF
TGTGCCACCAGGACCCGGGAAGGCTACGAGCAGTACTTC
>.|.|TRBV18|TRBJ2-6
CASSTPRASGANVLTF
TGTGCCAGCTCGACCCCCAGGGCGTCTGGGGCCAACGTCCTGACTTTC
>.|few|TRBV7-9|TRBJ2-2
CASTPLSTGIKQNTGELFF
TGTGCCAGCACCCCTCTTTCTACAGGGATCAAACAGAACACCGGGGAGCTGTTTTTT
>TRBD2|.|TRBV5-1|TRBJ2-3
CASSLATSGTDTQYF
TGCGCCAGCAGCTTGGCGACTAGCGGAACAGATACGCAGTATTTT
>TRBD1|once|TRBV7-2|TRBJ1-2
CASASDRAGYGYTF
TGTGCCAGCGCGTCAGACAGGGCTGGCTATGGCTACACCTTC
>TRBD1|.|TRBV30|TRBJ2-7
CAWGTGGGSYEQYF
TGTGCCTGGGGGACAGGCGGAGGGTCCTACGAGCAGTACTTC
>.|few|TRBV7-6|TRBJ2-3
CASGQRDTQYF
TGTGCCAGCGGACAGAGAGATACGCAGTATTTT
>.|.|TRBV15|TRBJ2-5
CATSRGPETQYF
TGTGCCACCAGCAGAGGCCCCGAGACCCAGTACTTC
>TRBD2|.|TRBV2|TRBJ2-2
CASSPLGGVNTGELFF
TGTGCCAGCTCTCCCCTCGGGGGGGTAAACACCGGGGAGCTGTTTTTT